This is a list of T cell receptor beta chains from one sample in a study of T cells in Graves' hyperthyroidism and ophthalmopathy. TCRdb re-derived calls from the multiplex PCR reads in MiXCR, one entry per CDR3 protein. The data show 450,000 to 500,000 distinct CDR3 sequences, approximately 22% seen once. Sequencing was done on a sample of blood. Receptors were obtained from a woman in her 70s with Graves' ophthalmopathy. CDR3s leave out the opening cysteine and the closing phenylalanine or tryptophan. D genes are given only for firm matches. Expanded clones are given a class, and other clones once, few, many or no size at all.

d_call,v_call,clone_size,cdr3_aa
.,TRBV18,few,ASSPRRAPYGEKLF
.,TRBV20-1,.,SAPPQGKETQY
.,TRBV11-2,.,ASSLGAGTGYEQY
TRBD2,TRBV9,.,ASSNRLAGMNEQF
.,TRBV2,many,ASRNSDEQF
.,TRBV29-1,.,SVGEGSPDTQY
.,TRBV3-1,few,ASSQAGIGELF
TRBD2,TRBV12-3/TRBV12-4,.,ASSSALAGPYNEQF
.,TRBV30,.,AWSDPGQPQH
TRBD1,TRBV6-4,.,ASSDSRTGGTDTQY
.,TRBV11-2,.,ASSQNSQETQY
.,TRBV5-1,.,ASSLGLAQRTDTQY
.,TRBV19,.,ASQELANTGELF
TRBD2,TRBV7-2,.,ASSVALAGGEETQY
TRBD2,TRBV28,few,ASNGLATGEEGGYNEQF
.,TRBV6-2/TRBV6-3,.,ASSYGPIQEPQH
TRBD1,TRBV18,.,ASSPPGQPLRNEQF
TRBD2,TRBV3-1,.,ASSAHSGRASYEQY
TRBD2,TRBV12-3/TRBV12-4,.,ASSGLAGGPDTGELF
.,TRBV7-9,.,APRRGAGGELF
.,TRBV28,many,ASSLKRFYGYT
.,TRBV20-1,.,SASPPQGNNSPLH
.,TRBV19,.,ASSIDPSSSEQF
TRBD1,TRBV4-3,.,ASSQGTGTGGATSQPQH
.,TRBV5-5,few,ASSFQGLYEQY
TRBD1,TRBV6-1,many,ASRWDRGSDTQY
TRBD2,TRBV6-2/TRBV6-3,few,ACQREGLGTQY
TRBD1,TRBV29-1,.,SLIRWDSAGGYT
.,TRBV30,few,AWSEIYEQY